The 10 T cell receptor beta chains below come from one sample, sequenced in a study of T cells after yellow fever vaccination. TCRdb reprocessed the 5' RACE reads via MiXCR and lists one record per CDR3 protein. The sample holds around 500,000 distinct CDR3 sequences, 20% to 25% seen once. The sample consisted of PBMCs, taken about 20 days after the first yellow fever vaccination. The receptors come from a man aged 18-30 years who received the YFV17D yellow fever vaccine.

This clonotype appeared a few times. J is TRBJ2-5 and V is TRBV18; no clear D. The germline gives CDR1 KGHSH, CDR2 LQKENI. Trimming left V 3 bases short and J 1 base short, with 9 bases between. This CDR3 has 14 amino acids. DNA for the CDR3: TGTGCCAGCTCACCGGGCGGTGTCCAAGAGACCCAGTACTTC. It translates to CASSPGGVQETQYF. Looking up the rest from reference TRBV18 and TRBJ2-5 gives the full variable domain: NAGVMQNPRHLVRRRGQEARLRCSPMKGHSHVYWYRQLPEEGLKFMVYLQKENIIDESGMPKERFSAEFPKEGPSILRIQQVVRGDSAAYFCASSPGGVQETQYFGPGTRLLVL.

This chain joins TRBV30 and TRBJ1-5, with D perhaps matching TRBD1 (6 bases). The CDR3 runs to 16 residues. Germline V gives CDR1 GTSNPN, CDR2 SVGIG (reference sequence). Trimming took 2 bases from V and 5 from J, leaving 19 bases between them. Here the CDR3 DNA reads TGTGCCTGGAGTACGAAGCGTGGGGGCGGCGATCAGCCCCAGCATTTT. This translates into CAWSTKRGGGDQPQHF.

The V gene is TRBV10-2, the J gene TRBJ1-2, with D uncertain. The CDR3 totals 15 residues. The V end was cut by 1 base, the J end by 4 bases, with 13 bases between. Germline CDR1 reads WSHSY; CDR2 reads SAAADI. CDR3 in DNA: TGCGCCAGCAGTGAGTACCAGGAGCGACTCTATGGCTACACCTTC. As protein: CASSEYQERLYGYTF.

The table lists this clonotype with a few counts. The chain recombines TRBV6-5 with TRBJ1-5; D unresolved. Germline loops: CDR1 MNHEY, CDR2 SVGAGI. Trimming shortened V by 0 bases and J by 2 bases, and 8 bases separated the two germline ends. This CDR3 has 15 residues. The DNA of the CDR3 is TGTGCCAGCAGTTACTCGTACGATGGCAATCAGCCCCAGCATTTT. This gives the protein CASSYSYDGNQPQHF.

This chain's CDR3 is CASSFLPAGEAFF. The DNA of the CDR3 is TGTGCCAGCAGTTTTCTTCCCGCAGGGGAAGCTTTCTTT. V usage is TRBV27 and J usage is TRBJ1-1; tentative D call: TRBD1 (5 bases). The CDR3 runs to 13 residues. Trimming pared 3 bases from V and 8 bases from J, leaving 13 bases between. CDR1 is MNHEY and CDR2 is SMNVEV in the germline V gene (reference sequence).

The chain combines TRBV7-9 with TRBJ2-4, with D possibly being TRBD1 (6 bases). Trimming left V 1 base short and J 4 bases short, with 14 bases between. The CDR3 consists of 16 residues. CDR1 and CDR2 from the germline V gene are SEHNR and FQNEAQ (reference sequence). The CDR3 protein is CASSLGQGIAKNIQYF. The CDR3 bases are TGTGCCAGCAGCTTAGGGCAGGGGATCGCAAAAAACATTCAGTACTTC.

The chain is built from TRBV12-3 or TRBV12-4 and TRBJ1-6; possibly TRBD1 for D (6 bases). V lost 5 bases and J 10 bases, leaving 15 bases between the germline ends. This CDR3 contains 14 residues. The CDR3 DNA is TGTGCCAGCAGTGTCACAGGGATCGCGTCACCCCTCCACTTT. Its protein product is CASSVTGIASPLHF.

The J gene is TRBJ1-4, the V gene TRBV15; TRBD1 agrees at 9 bases. The CDR3 runs 15 residues. CDR1 is LNHNV and CDR2 is YYDKDF in the germline V gene (reference sequence). V was pared by 0 bases and J by 8 bases, with 4 bases of the junction left unmatched. The CDR3 spells CATSREGQGGEKLFF. The CDR3 nucleotides are TGTGCCACCAGCAGAGAGGGACAGGGAGGGGAAAAACTGTTTTTT.

CDR3 residues: CASSSKRGSTSSYNEQFF. In DNA form, the CDR3 reads TGTGCCAGCAGCTCCAAGCGGGGGAGTACCAGCTCCTACAATGAGCAGTTCTTC. The V call is TRBV11-2, the J call TRBJ2-1, with TRBD2 identical over 8 bases. The length of the CDR3 is 18 residues. The junction had 11 bases not matched to a gene; V was cut back by 4 bases and J by 0 bases. Germline values: CDR1 SGHAT, CDR2 FQNNGV.

In this sample, this clonotype turned up a few times. The V call is TRBV20-1, the J call TRBJ2-7, with D tentatively TRBD2 (5 bases). This CDR3 spans 14 amino acids. The V end was cut by 0 bases, the J end by 3 bases, with 12 bases between. Germline CDR1 reads DFQATT; CDR2 reads SNEGSKA (reference sequence). CDR3 sequence: CSARDPTDFYEQYV. Written as DNA, the CDR3 is TGCAGTGCTAGAGATCCGACGGACTTCTACGAGCAGTACGTC.